This TCR beta chain appears in the sequencing data of a study of OX40 agonist ivuxolimab in advanced cancers. Across the study: Anti-PD-1, anti-PD-L1 or anti-CTLA-4 therapy given earlier was allowed, and 30% to 45% had some.

The CDR3 sequence is 15 residues long. In germline, CDR1 is SGHTS, CDR2 YDEGEE. V lost 0 bases and J 0 bases, leaving 6 bases between the germline ends. Study-wide results and limits: Normalized T-cell clonal expansion was also low in a subset of nonresponders.

On this clone: The target antigen is unknown.

Some clones are missing from TCRdb's copy, which holds only in-frame ones; the method was immunoSEQ multiplex PCR. The sample holds about 82,000 clones, roughly 85% seen once. The receptor was isolated from an adult with an advanced solid tumor such as melanoma, head and neck, liver or kidney cancer. The starting material was CD4+ or CD8+ T cells sorted from blood, obtained in a trial of the OX40 agonist ivuxolimab. The chain links TRBV5-8 to TRBJ1-4; D may be TRBD1 (5 bases). The CDR3 DNA is TGTGCCAGCAGCTTGGGGACATCAACTAATGAAAAACTGTTTTTT. Its protein is CASSLGTSTNEKLFF. Full variable domain (missing parts from reference TRBV5-8 and TRBJ1-4): EAGVTQSPTHLIKTRGQQATLRCSPISGHTSVYWYQQALGLGLQFLLWYDEGEERNRGNFPPRFSGRQFPNYSSELNVNALELEDSALYLCASSLGTSTNEKLFFGSGTQLSVL.